This T cell receptor (beta chain) was captured in a study of CD8 T cells in Susac syndrome. Notes on the study in general: In Susac syndrome, CD8+ expansion was highest in TEMRA and active disease. Total CD8+ and CD8+ TEMRA repertoires contained roughly 15 and five Susac-specific public clones, respectively.

Turning to this clonotype: As yet, its antigen is unknown.

CDR3 size: 17 residues. Trimming took off 0 bases at V and 1 base at J, with 14 bases between the two ends. Germline assignment: CDR1 SGDLS and CDR2 YYNGEE. Reverse transcription of about 0.5 to 1 ug RNA used random hexamers. TCRdb used MiXCR to reprocess the immunoSEQ multiplex PCR reads, holding one entry per CDR3 protein. The data contain around 80,000 distinct CDR3 sequences, 85% to 95% of them singletons. The specimen sequenced was CD8+ T cells from PBMCs. The rearrangement links TRBV9 to TRBJ1-3; the D is unclear. This clonotype originated in a human donor with Susac syndrome. CDR3 sequence (DNA): TGTGCCAGCAGCGTAGAGTTGTCCGAAATTTCTGGAAACACCATATATTTT. Translation: CASSVELSEISGNTIYF.